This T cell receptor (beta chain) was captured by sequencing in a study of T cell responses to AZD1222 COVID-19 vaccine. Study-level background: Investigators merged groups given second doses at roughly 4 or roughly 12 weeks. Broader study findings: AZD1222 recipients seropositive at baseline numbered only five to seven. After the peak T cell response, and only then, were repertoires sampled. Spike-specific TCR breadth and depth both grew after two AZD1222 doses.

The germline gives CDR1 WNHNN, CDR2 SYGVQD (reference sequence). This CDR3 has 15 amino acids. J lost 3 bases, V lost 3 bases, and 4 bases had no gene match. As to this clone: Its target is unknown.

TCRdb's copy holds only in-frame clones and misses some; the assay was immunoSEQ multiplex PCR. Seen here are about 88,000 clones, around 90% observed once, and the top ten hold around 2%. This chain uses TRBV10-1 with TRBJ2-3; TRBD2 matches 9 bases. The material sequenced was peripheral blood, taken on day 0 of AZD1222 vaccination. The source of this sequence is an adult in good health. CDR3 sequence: CASSDSGSMTDTQYF. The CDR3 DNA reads TGCGCCAGCAGTGATAGCGGGAGTATGACAGATACGCAGTATTTT.